This T cell receptor (beta chain) was found in a study of shared clonotypes between healthy human individuals. Overall study: The study used three CD4 naive, three CD4 memory, two CD8 naive and one CD8 memory plate per donor.

The CDR3 totals 16 residues. Looked up from germline, CDR1 is MGHDK and CDR2 is SYGVNS. V was pared by 1 base and J by 2 bases, with 12 bases between. Some clones are missing from TCRdb's copy, which holds only in-frame ones; the method was immunoSEQ multiplex PCR. The sample lists roughly 170,000 clones, about 66% seen once, with 10% in the top ten. The chain carries TRBV25-1 and TRBJ1-3; possibly TRBD1 for D (5 bases). This TCR was recovered from a man aged 30-40 years in good health. Material: memory CD4+ T cells sorted from blood. Subset in this sample: CD45RA-negative fraction. In DNA, the CDR3 is TGTGCCAGCAGTGAATTAGATGGGGGACCTGGAAACACCATATATTTT. Its protein product is CASSELDGGPGNTIYF.